The rows below give T cell receptor beta chains drawn from one sample of a study of blood T cell repertoires in COVID-19. The data were produced by immunoSEQ multiplex PCR, yet TCRdb's version contains in-frame clones alone and is incomplete. The sample records 130,000 or so clones, about 91% being singletons. The specimen was peripheral blood. The receptors derive from a man in his forties or fifties with acute or convalescent COVID-19. Both conserved end residues are part of each CDR3. A D gene is named only where the DNA matches it firmly. Rows give clone size only sometimes, using once, few, many, or a class for an expanded clone.

V gene	J gene	clone size	D gene	CDR3 DNA	CDR3 protein
TRBV19	TRBJ2-1	-	TRBD2	TGTGCCAGTAGTACTCTAGCGGGAAGAAACAATGAGCAGTTCTTC	CASSTLAGRNNEQFF
TRBV30	TRBJ2-7	-	-	TGTGCCTGGACCCTCGGGAAGTACGAGCAGTACTTC	CAWTLGKYEQYF
TRBV3-1/TRBV3-2	TRBJ1-5	-	-	TGTGCCAGCAGCCAACAGGGTGGTCAGCCCCAGCATTTT	CASSQQGGQPQHF
TRBV6-1	TRBJ1-5	-	-	TGTGCCAGCAGTGAAGCGCGGGTTCGAGTCGATTATCAGCCCCAGCATTTT	CASSEARVRVDYQPQHF
TRBV28	TRBJ2-7	-	TRBD2	TGTGCCAGCTCTAGCGGGACCCCCATATCCTACGAGCAGTACTTC	CASSSGTPISYEQYF
TRBV11-1	TRBJ1-1	-	-	TGTGCCAGCAGCCATGAGGGGAACACTGAAGCTTTCTTT	CASSHEGNTEAFF
TRBV5-4	TRBJ1-2	-	-	TGTGCCAGCAGCTTGGAGCCGACGGGAAGTCGGTACTATGGCTACACCTTC	CASSLEPTGSRYYGYTF
TRBV6-5	TRBJ2-7	-	-	TGTGCCAGCAGTTACCGTAGGAGCTCCTACGAGCAGTACTTC	CASSYRRSSYEQYF
TRBV2	TRBJ1-1	-	-	TGTGCCAGCAGGGCCTTACAGAACACTGAAGCTTTCTTT	CASRALQNTEAFF
TRBV5-1	TRBJ1-1	-	TRBD1	TGCGCCAGCAGCTTTACCGGGACAGAGAACACTGAAGCTTTCTTT	CASSFTGTENTEAFF
TRBV9	TRBJ1-1	-	TRBD1	TGTGCCAGCAGCGTTTCAACGACAGGGAGTGGAACTGAAGCTTTCTTT	CASSVSTTGSGTEAFF
TRBV4-2	TRBJ1-2	-	-	TGTGCCAGCAGCCACACAGATAACTATGGCTACACCTTC	CASSHTDNYGYTF
TRBV27	TRBJ1-1	-	TRBD1	TGTGCCAGCAGTTTTCCGGGACAGGCCACTGAAGCTTTCTTT	CASSFPGQATEAFF
TRBV7-8	TRBJ1-6	-	TRBD1	TGTGCCAGCAGTCTCACCCGGGACAGAAATTCACCCCTCCACTTT	CASSLTRDRNSPLHF
TRBV5-6	TRBJ2-4	-	-	TGTGCCAGCAGCTTGGACAGGGTGGACATTCAGTACTTC	CASSLDRVDIQYF
TRBV4-1	TRBJ1-1	few	-	TGCGCCAGCAGCCAGTGGGGCCAGGGCAACACTGAAGCTTTCTTT	CASSQWGQGNTEAFF
TRBV5-5	TRBJ1-3	-	-	TGTGCCAGCAGCTTGGTGCGCGGAATCCTCTCTGGAAACACCATATATTTT	CASSLVRGILSGNTIYF
TRBV2	TRBJ1-1	-	TRBD1	TGTGCCAGCAACGGACAGGGGAGGTCGGGTGAAGCTTTCTTT	CASNGQGRSGEAFF
TRBV11-3	TRBJ2-7	-	TRBD1	TGTGCCAGCAGCTTATCAACGGGACAGGTCTCCTACGAGCAGTACTTC	CASSLSTGQVSYEQYF
TRBV18	TRBJ1-3	-	TRBD1	TGTGCCAGCTCATTCACCGGGACAGGGGCTGGAAACACCATATATTTT	CASSFTGTGAGNTIYF
TRBV5-8	TRBJ1-5	-	-	TGTGCCAGCAGCTTGCCGGGCAGGGTTCAGCCCCAGCATTTT	CASSLPGRVQPQHF
TRBV5-8	TRBJ2-7	-	TRBD1	TGTGCCAGCAGCTTGGCGGCAGGGGGCTCGCTCTCCTCCTACGAGCAGTACTTC	CASSLAAGGSLSSYEQYF
TRBV7-7	TRBJ2-2	-	TRBD2	TGTGCTAGCAGCCCTTCGACTAGCTCCGGAGGGGAGCTGTTTTTT	CASSPSTSSGGELFF
TRBV7-2	TRBJ2-1	once	TRBD2	TGTGCCAGCAGCAAAGGACTAGCGGGAAACAATGAGCAGTTCTTC	CASSKGLAGNNEQFF
TRBV27	TRBJ1-2	-	TRBD1	TGTGCCAGCAGTCCACGACAGGGGTCGGGCTATGGCTACACCTTC	CASSPRQGSGYGYTF
TRBV9	TRBJ2-5	-	-	TGTGCCAGCAGCGTTCGGTTCCAAGAGACCCAGTACTTC	CASSVRFQETQYF
TRBV2	TRBJ2-1	-	TRBD1	TGTGCCAGCAGTACAGGGGGTTCCCACAATGAGCAGTTCTTC	CASSTGGSHNEQFF
TRBV3-1/TRBV3-2	TRBJ1-1	-	-	TGTGCCAGCAGCACCGGGGGGGGGACTGAAGCTTTCTTT	CASSTGGGTEAFF
TRBV4-1	TRBJ2-1	-	-	TGCGCCAGCAGCCAAGAAGACAGGGGAGGGGACAATGAGCAGTTCTTC	CASSQEDRGGDNEQFF
TRBV6-5	TRBJ2-1	once	-	TGTGCCAGCAGTTACTCGGGGGGTCTGGCGGAATTCTTC	CASSYSGGLAEFF
TRBV21-1	TRBJ1-2	-	-	TGTGCCAGCAGCAAAGAAAGGAGGGGGCGAACCTATGGCTACACCTTC	CASSKERRGRTYGYTF
TRBV6-5	TRBJ2-6	-	TRBD1	TGTGCCAGCAGATGGGACAGGCCTGGGGCCAACGTCCTGACTTTC	CASRWDRPGANVLTF
TRBV5-1	TRBJ1-1	-	TRBD1	TGCGCCAGCAGCCTCCTGACAGGGGCGAACACTGAAGCTTTCTTT	CASSLLTGANTEAFF
TRBV9	TRBJ1-2	once	-	TGTGCCAGCAGCGTAGCAAATTATGGCTACACCTTC	CASSVANYGYTF
TRBV11-2	TRBJ2-1	-	-	TGTGCCAGCAGCTTAAGGGACATATACAATGAGCAGTTCTTC	CASSLRDIYNEQFF
TRBV2	TRBJ2-3	-	-	TGTGCCAGCAGTTACGGGGGTAGCACAGATACGCAGTATTTT	CASSYGGSTDTQYF
TRBV5-1	TRBJ2-5	once	-	TGCGCCAGCAGCGCCGGGACTTCGAGAGAGACCCAGTACTTC	CASSAGTSRETQYF
TRBV6-4	TRBJ1-6	-	-	TGTGCCAGCAGTCGGGTGTTGGATTCACCCCTCCACTTT	CASSRVLDSPLHF
TRBV5-1	TRBJ2-5	-	-	TGCGCCAGCAGCTTGTCAGGAGGGCAAGAGACCCAGTACTTC	CASSLSGGQETQYF
TRBV6-5	TRBJ1-2	-	-	TGTGCCAGCAGTTACTCGGGGGGGTTTAACTATGGCTACACCTTC	CASSYSGGFNYGYTF
TRBV5-1	TRBJ2-1	-	TRBD2	TGCGCCAGCAGCTTGACACTAGCGGGGTACAATGAGCAGTTCTTC	CASSLTLAGYNEQFF
TRBV4-1	TRBJ2-1	once	TRBD1	TGCGCCAGCAGCCAAGTGGTTAGTTCCCGGGACAGGGTATTGAATGAGCAGTTCTTC	CASSQVVSSRDRVLNEQFF
TRBV9	TRBJ2-1	-	-	TGTGCCAGCAGCGTAGCCACCGGGATCCACAATGAGCAGTTCTTC	CASSVATGIHNEQFF
TRBV7-9	TRBJ1-2	-	-	TGTGCCAGCAGAGATACAGGGCCCTATGGCTACACCTTC	CASRDTGPYGYTF
TRBV7-7	TRBJ2-2	-	-	TGTGCTAGCAGAGTTACAGGGGAGGAAACCGGGGAGCTGTTTTTT	CASRVTGEETGELFF
TRBV5-6	TRBJ1-1	-	-	TGTGCCAGCAGCTTGGAACTAGGGACTGAAGCTTTCTTT	CASSLELGTEAFF
TRBV19	TRBJ2-1	-	TRBD2	TGTGCCACCCAGATGGCTAGCGGGACTTACAATGAGCAGTTCTTC	CATQMASGTYNEQFF
TRBV28	TRBJ2-3	-	-	TGTGCCAGCAGTTTCGGCGGGGCCCAAGAGTCCACAGATACGCAGTATTTT	CASSFGGAQESTDTQYF
TRBV18	TRBJ2-3	-	TRBD1	TGTGCCAGCTCAGCGGGACAGGCCAACACAGATACGCAGTATTTT	CASSAGQANTDTQYF
TRBV7-9	TRBJ2-5	-	TRBD2	TGTGCCAGCAGCTTAAGGCTAGCGGGGTTCCAAGAGACCCAGTACTTC	CASSLRLAGFQETQYF
TRBV5-5	TRBJ1-4	-	-	TGTGCCAGCAGCTTGGAGGGCGCAGGGTATGAAAAACTGTTTTTT	CASSLEGAGYEKLFF
TRBV2	TRBJ1-2	-	-	TGTGCCAGCAGTACCCCTCCGGGGGGTAACTATGGCTACACCTTC	CASSTPPGGNYGYTF
TRBV30	TRBJ1-6	-	-	TGTGCCTGGAGTGTACTGGAGGGTAATTCACCCCTCCACTTT	CAWSVLEGNSPLHF
TRBV5-1	TRBJ2-5	-	-	TGCGCCAGCAGTACAAATACGGAGACCCAGTACTTC	CASSTNTETQYF
TRBV30	TRBJ1-1	-	-	TGTGCCGGGGCGCCCGGTAACACTGAAGCTTTCTTT	CAGAPGNTEAFF
TRBV5-1	TRBJ1-1	-	-	TGCGCCAGCAGCTTGGACAGATACACTGAAGCTTTCTTT	CASSLDRYTEAFF
TRBV28	TRBJ1-5	-	-	TGTGCCAGCAGTTACCTAGGAGGGGTTAGCAATCAGCCCCAGCATTTT	CASSYLGGVSNQPQHF
TRBV4-2	TRBJ1-5	-	-	TGTGCCAGCAGCCAAAGGGGAGGGGGAACCAATCAGCCCCAGCATTTT	CASSQRGGGTNQPQHF